A selection of T cell receptor beta chains follows, all from one sample in a study of regulatory T cells in long-lasting Graves disease. Using its own MiXCR run on the multiplex PCR reads, TCRdb lists one record per CDR3 protein. The profile covers a few hundred thousand distinct CDR3 sequences, with over 9.5% appearing a single time and about 19% taken by the ten largest. In addition, the sample was reused for a study of T cells in Graves' hyperthyroidism and ophthalmopathy.

Here the sequenced sample was peripheral blood mononuclear cells (PBMCs), taken at new diagnosis, from a patient treated with antithyroid drugs. These TCRs come from a woman younger than 35 with Graves disease. Each CDR3 is given with its conserved first and last residue. The order of the fields is CDR3 DNA, CDR3 protein, clone size, V gene, D gene, J gene. D genes are given only for firm matches. Rows give clone size only sometimes, using once, few, many, or a class for an expanded clone.

TGCGCCAGCAACCTAGGGACTAACAATGAGCAGTTCTTC,CASNLGTNNEQFF,few,TRBV5-1,TRBD2,TRBJ2-1
TGCAGTGCCAAGAGGTGGGGCGCCTCCTACAATGAGCAGTTCTTC,CSAKRWGASYNEQFF,few,TRBV20-1,NA,TRBJ2-1
TGTGCCACCGGACAGGGGCCGAACTCTGGAAACACCATATATTTT,CATGQGPNSGNTIYF,many,TRBV19,TRBD1,TRBJ1-3
TGTGCCAGCAGGACTTTACACCCGAGGAGGCAGAACACCGGGGAGCTGTTTTTT,CASRTLHPRRQNTGELFF,many,TRBV6-1,NA,TRBJ2-2
TGTGCCAGCAGGTTAACCGAGGGCCAGAACAATGAGCAGTTCTTC,CASRLTEGQNNEQFF,many,TRBV7-9,NA,TRBJ2-1
TGCAGTGCTAGAGGAGCATACCACGGATTCTACGAGCAGTACTTC,CSARGAYHGFYEQYF,NA,TRBV20-1,NA,TRBJ2-7
TGCAGTGCCCACTCGGGACTAGCGGGAGATATGGAGACCCAGTACTTC,CSAHSGLAGDMETQYF,many,TRBV20-1,TRBD2,TRBJ2-5
TGTGCCAGCAGTTTAGGACGGAGGCAGTACTTC,CASSLGRRQYF,many,TRBV27,NA,TRBJ2-7
TGTGCCAGCAGCCTTAAAGGCAGTTCGACATATGACTACACCTTC,CASSLKGSSTYDYTF,many,TRBV28,NA,TRBJ1-2
TGTGCCAGCAGCCGCGCCGATACGCAGTATTTT,CASSRADTQYF,many,TRBV12-3/TRBV12-4,NA,TRBJ2-3
TGTGCCAGCAGTGGGGGTTACTCTGGGGCCAACGTCCTGACTTTC,CASSGGYSGANVLTF,NA,TRBV6-1,NA,TRBJ2-6
TGTGCCAGCAGTTTATCGAGACTAGCGCCTTACTCCTACGAGCAGTACTTC,CASSLSRLAPYSYEQYF,many,TRBV27,TRBD2,TRBJ2-7
TGTGCCAGCAGCCGACTAGCGGGGGAACAGAACACCGGGGAGCTGTTTTTT,CASSRLAGEQNTGELFF,NA,TRBV6-1,TRBD2,TRBJ2-2
TGTGCCAGCAGTGAATCTCTCAGACCAACCTACGAGCAGTACTTC,CASSESLRPTYEQYF,many,TRBV25-1,NA,TRBJ2-7
TGTGCCAGCTCACCATGGATCAATGAGCAGTTCTTC,CASSPWINEQFF,many,TRBV18,NA,TRBJ2-1
TGTGCCGGGGGACAGGCCTATGGCTACACCTTC,CAGGQAYGYTF,many,TRBV30,TRBD1,TRBJ1-2
TGTGCCAGCAGTTTTGCGGGAGGGGGAGAGCAGTACTTC,CASSFAGGGEQYF,many,TRBV27,TRBD2,TRBJ2-7
TGTGCCTGGAGTCCAGGGACTAGAATCACAGATACGCAGTATTTT,CAWSPGTRITDTQYF,NA,TRBV30,TRBD2,TRBJ2-3
TGTGCCATCACTACTAGCGGGGGGGCCTACGGGGAGCTGTTTTTT,CAITTSGGAYGELFF,NA,TRBV10-3,TRBD2,TRBJ2-2
TGCGCCAGCAGCCAAGTTTTGATGACAGCACAATCTGGCTACACCTTC,CASSQVLMTAQSGYTF,NA,TRBV4-3,NA,TRBJ1-2
TGCGCCAGCAGCTTATTGGACAGGGGGGACGAGCAGTACTTC,CASSLLDRGDEQYF,many,TRBV5-1,TRBD1,TRBJ2-7
TGTGCCAGCAGCGCAGGGCTTCGCACTGAAGCTTTCTTT,CASSAGLRTEAFF,NA,TRBV11-2,NA,TRBJ1-1
TGTGCCAGCAGCCTAGCCAAACTCCGGGCAGGGGTAAGGAATGAGCAGTTCTTC,CASSLAKLRAGVRNEQFF,many,TRBV7-3,NA,TRBJ2-1
TGTGCCAGCAGCTTAGAGATGGGCTCCTACGAGCAGTACTTC,CASSLEMGSYEQYF,many,TRBV7-6,NA,TRBJ2-7
TGCAGCGTTGGGGGCGGAGACTCCTACGAGCAGTACTTC,CSVGGGDSYEQYF,NA,TRBV29-1,NA,TRBJ2-7
TGCAGTGCCCCCGGGGGGGGTAGCGGGAATGAGCAGTTCTTC,CSAPGGGSGNEQFF,many,TRBV20-1,TRBD2,TRBJ2-1
TGCAGCGCTATCCCCTCGGCCGTGAGATACCAAGAGACCCAGTACTTC,CSAIPSAVRYQETQYF,many,TRBV29-1,NA,TRBJ2-5
TGTGCCAGCAGCTTGACGGGGGGGAGCACAGATACGCAGTATTTT,CASSLTGGSTDTQYF,many,TRBV13,TRBD2,TRBJ2-3
TGTGCCAGCAGTTCCAAAACACGACAGGGCGGCGCTTTCTTT,CASSSKTRQGGAFF,many,TRBV12-3/TRBV12-4,TRBD1,TRBJ1-1
TGTGCCAGCAGCCAAGATCCCCTTCAGCCCCAGCATTTT,CASSQDPLQPQHF,many,TRBV3-1,NA,TRBJ1-5
TGTGCCAGCTCACCAATTTCAAGGACAGGGCGTGAGCAGTTCTTC,CASSPISRTGREQFF,few,TRBV18,TRBD1,TRBJ2-1
TGTGCCTGGAGTGGACAGGTGGAGACCCAGTACTTC,CAWSGQVETQYF,many,TRBV30,NA,TRBJ2-5
TGTGCCAGTAGGGTCGGGGGGGTCGGAGTCGGCTACACCTTC,CASRVGGVGVGYTF,NA,TRBV19,NA,TRBJ1-2
TGCAGCGTTTCCTCTTGGGGGATGAACACTGAAGCTTTCTTT,CSVSSWGMNTEAFF,NA,TRBV29-1,NA,TRBJ1-1
TGTGCCAGCAGCCCACTAGCGGGAGAGGCGCAGTATTTT,CASSPLAGEAQYF,many,TRBV7-8,TRBD2,TRBJ2-3
TGTGCCAGCAGCCAAGACGCGGGCCAAATCACAGATACGCAGTATTTT,CASSQDAGQITDTQYF,many,TRBV3-1,NA,TRBJ2-3
TGCGCCAGCAGCTTGGTGTTCGGGGACAGGGAAACAGGACGGGGGTTCTTC,CASSLVFGDRETGRGFF,many,TRBV5-1,TRBD1,TRBJ2-1
TGCAGTGCTAGGACAGGGCGGAAGCGGGAAGGTTACGAGCAGTACTTC,CSARTGRKREGYEQYF,NA,TRBV20-1,NA,TRBJ2-7
TGTGCCAGCAGTACCCACAGGGTTGGTGGGGCCAACGTCCTGACTTTC,CASSTHRVGGANVLTF,many,TRBV12-3/TRBV12-4,NA,TRBJ2-6
TGCAGTGCCACCAATGCCCCCGGGACAATGCGGGAGTATGGCTACACCTTC,CSATNAPGTMREYGYTF,NA,TRBV20-1,NA,TRBJ1-2
TGTGCCACCAGCATTGGGTCGGGGGGACGCCTACGGTTCCAAGAGACCCAGTACTTC,CATSIGSGGRLRFQETQYF,many,TRBV15,TRBD2,TRBJ2-5
TGTGCCAGCAGTGACTCGAATGGGAATGGCTACACCTTC,CASSDSNGNGYTF,few,TRBV6-4,NA,TRBJ1-2
TGTGCCAGCACCTTGGCAGGGGGCCCCTTAGCCACCGGGGAGCTGTTTTTT,CASTLAGGPLATGELFF,many,TRBV28,TRBD1,TRBJ2-2
TGTGCCAGCAGTTTGTTCGGGGGGATGAACACTGAAGCTTTCTTT,CASSLFGGMNTEAFF,many,TRBV28,NA,TRBJ1-1
TGTGCCAGTAAAAAGGAGACCTCCTACAATGAGCAGTTCTTC,CASKKETSYNEQFF,many,TRBV7-6,NA,TRBJ2-1
TGTGCCAGCAGCTTGGGGACTAGCATGCCCACAGATACGCAGTATTTT,CASSLGTSMPTDTQYF,few,TRBV5-1,TRBD2,TRBJ2-3
TGTGCCAGCAGCGCAGGGAACAATGAGCAGTTCTTC,CASSAGNNEQFF,many,TRBV7-9,NA,TRBJ2-1
TGTGCCAGCAGTTCTAGCGGGAGGGCTCGTGGGGAGCAGTTCTTC,CASSSSGRARGEQFF,many,TRBV12-3/TRBV12-4,TRBD2,TRBJ2-1
TGTGCCAGCACCTGGGACCTTGAAGCTTTCTTT,CASTWDLEAFF,many,TRBV7-9,NA,TRBJ1-1
TGCGCCAGCAGCCAAGATTATGCGGGCTTCTATGGCTACACCTTC,CASSQDYAGFYGYTF,many,TRBV4-3,NA,TRBJ1-2
TGTGCCAGCAGCTTAATGATGGGGGGCAGTCATGGCTACACCTTC,CASSLMMGGSHGYTF,NA,TRBV7-9,NA,TRBJ1-2
TGTGCCAGCAGCTTATTTAGCGGGAGAGGGGATGAGCAGTTCTTC,CASSLFSGRGDEQFF,many,TRBV7-9,TRBD2,TRBJ2-1
TGTGCCAGCAGCTTAAATCCAGCAGATCAGCCCCAGCATTTT,CASSLNPADQPQHF,many,TRBV7-2,NA,TRBJ1-5
TGCAGTGCCCCGACCGAAGTCCACACTGAAGCTTTCTTT,CSAPTEVHTEAFF,many,TRBV20-1,NA,TRBJ1-1
TGTGCCAGCAGCTTGAGCGGGAGTCTCGCCCAAAACAATGAGCAGTTCTTC,CASSLSGSLAQNNEQFF,few,TRBV7-2,TRBD2,TRBJ2-1
TGTGCCAGCAGGAAACTAAACAGGGGCACTAATGAAAAACTGTTTTTT,CASRKLNRGTNEKLFF,few,TRBV27,TRBD1,TRBJ1-4
TGTGCCAGCAGCTTCAACGGGGGTGCAGATACGCAGTATTTT,CASSFNGGADTQYF,few,TRBV5-6,NA,TRBJ2-3